This is a list of T cell receptor beta chains from one sample in a study of identical twins. TCRdb analysed the 5' RACE reads with MiXCR anew, one entry per CDR3 protein. Counted here are roughly 540,000 distinct CDR3 sequences, 22% occurring once; the ten biggest clones make up 0.75% to 0.95%. These data are also associated with another study on T cells expressing NK-cell markers.

The specimen was CD4+ T cells sorted from blood. The origin of the receptors is a woman younger than 30 in good health. Both conserved end residues are part of each CDR3. D genes are given only for firm matches. Expanded clones get a size class; other rows say once, few or many, or leave the size out.

d_call j_call clone_size v_call cdr3_aa cdr3_nt
TRBD2 TRBJ2-1 . TRBV12-5 CASGLVVGTSDNEQFF TGTGCTAGTGGTTTGGTAGTCGGGACTAGCGACAATGAGCAGTTCTTC
. TRBJ2-5 . TRBV7-9 CASSLGMGNRGTQYF TGTGCCAGCAGCTTAGGGATGGGGAACCGTGGGACCCAGTACTTC
. TRBJ1-2 . TRBV7-6 CASSRGTSGGYTF TGTGCCAGCAGCCGAGGAACGAGCGGGGGCTACACCTTC
TRBD1 TRBJ1-4 few TRBV6-5 CASSYSRGLGKLFF TGTGCCAGCAGTTACTCGAGGGGGCTGGGGAAACTGTTTTTT
TRBD1 TRBJ1-5 few TRBV5-1 CASSEGAVGQPQHF TGCGCCAGCAGCGAGGGGGCGGTAGGGCAGCCCCAGCATTTT
TRBD2 TRBJ2-7 . TRBV7-9 CASSLFLAGVDEQYF TGTGCCAGCAGCTTATTTTTAGCGGGAGTGGACGAGCAGTACTTC
. TRBJ2-7 . TRBV20-1 CSARIDYEQYF TGCAGTGCTAGGATCGACTACGAGCAGTACTTC
. TRBJ2-1 few TRBV11-2 CASSFGPDNEQFF TGTGCCAGCAGCTTCGGACCCGACAATGAGCAGTTCTTC
. TRBJ1-1 few TRBV7-9 CASSQDSFWAFF TGTGCCAGCAGCCAGGACAGTTTTTGGGCTTTCTTT
. TRBJ1-2 . TRBV6-1 CASSPLWGALGYTF TGTGCCAGCAGTCCCCTATGGGGGGCGCTTGGCTACACCTTC
TRBD1 TRBJ1-2 . TRBV27 CASSPRQGSAMSRSGYTF TGTGCCAGCAGTCCAAGACAGGGAAGCGCGATGAGCCGAAGTGGCTACACCTTC
TRBD1 TRBJ1-5 . TRBV5-1 CASSPDRDQPQHF TGCGCCAGCAGCCCGGACAGGGATCAGCCCCAGCATTTT
TRBD1 TRBJ2-7 few TRBV3-1 CASSHGRGREQYF TGTGCCAGCAGCCACGGCAGGGGGCGCGAGCAGTACTTC
. TRBJ2-5 many TRBV5-1 CASSSSVGDETQYF TGCGCCAGCAGCTCCTCAGTAGGAGACGAGACCCAGTACTTC
. TRBJ2-5 . TRBV12-3/TRBV12-4 CASSALRDEKETQYF TGTGCCAGCAGTGCTTTGCGGGACGAGAAAGAGACCCAGTACTTC
. TRBJ1-2 . TRBV5-1 CASSLQAGGLTSYTF TGCGCCAGCAGCTTGCAAGCCGGAGGGCTAACCAGCTACACCTTC
. TRBJ2-1 . TRBV11-2 CAGRRGPYNEQFF TGTGCTGGGCGCCGCGGCCCCTACAATGAGCAGTTCTTC
. TRBJ2-6 few TRBV3-1 CASSPNFGANVLTF TGTGCCAGCAGCCCTAATTTCGGGGCCAACGTCCTGACTTTC
TRBD1 TRBJ1-2 . TRBV18 CASSPSGQLTNYGYTF TGTGCCAGCTCACCCTCGGGACAGCTCACTAACTATGGCTACACCTTC
. TRBJ1-1 few TRBV5-1 CASRGLRRDTEAFF TGCGCCAGCAGGGGACTCAGGAGGGACACTGAAGCTTTCTTT
. TRBJ2-6 few TRBV6-5 CASSYSILRSGANVLTF TGTGCCAGCAGTTACTCGATCTTACGCTCTGGGGCCAACGTCCTGACTTTC
. TRBJ2-1 many TRBV3-1 CASSLSPRRGGAFSYNEQFF TGTGCCAGCAGCCTATCGCCGCGGAGGGGGGGAGCGTTCTCCTACAATGAGCAGTTCTTC
. TRBJ1-1 . TRBV5-6 CASSLGGGRQAFF TGTGCCAGCAGCTTAGGAGGGGGGCGTCAGGCTTTCTTT
. TRBJ2-1 . TRBV12-3/TRBV12-4 CASSLARTPSGSSYNEQFF TGTGCCAGCAGTTTAGCACGAACCCCCTCAGGGAGCTCCTACAATGAGCAGTTCTTC
. TRBJ1-4 few TRBV2 CASSEIGQGEKLFF TGTGCCAGCAGTGAAATTGGTCAGGGCGAAAAACTGTTTTTT
TRBD2 TRBJ2-2 . TRBV20-1 CSANPASGGSGELFF TGCAGTGCCAACCCCGCTAGCGGGGGGTCCGGGGAGCTGTTTTTT
TRBD2 TRBJ2-3 few TRBV5-4 CASSPRLAGPGDTQYF TGTGCCAGCAGCCCCCGACTAGCCGGCCCGGGGGATACGCAGTATTTT
. TRBJ2-7 many TRBV10-3 CAISESSYEQYF TGTGCCATCAGTGAGTCCTCCTACGAGCAGTACTTC
TRBD1 TRBJ2-7 . TRBV11-2 CASSLAGQAVYEQYF TGTGCCAGCAGCTTAGCGGGACAGGCGGTCTACGAGCAGTACTTC
. TRBJ2-7 few TRBV29-1 CSVEKQGDSYEQYF TGCAGCGTTGAGAAACAGGGAGACTCCTACGAGCAGTACTTC
. TRBJ1-2 few TRBV2 CASSLTREPNYGYTF TGTGCCAGCAGTCTGACGCGGGAGCCTAACTATGGCTACACCTTC
. TRBJ2-3 . TRBV20-1 CSAALGLQRKDTQYF TGCAGTGCTGCCCTCGGGCTCCAACGAAAAGATACGCAGTATTTT
TRBD1 TRBJ1-2 . TRBV5-4 CASSPGGSNGYTF TGTGCCAGCAGTCCAGGGGGTTCCAATGGCTACACCTTC
TRBD2 TRBJ2-7 few TRBV20-1 CSARDLTSGPHKQYF TGCAGTGCTAGAGATCTCACTAGCGGACCTCATAAGCAGTACTTC
TRBD1 TRBJ1-5 few TRBV6-2/TRBV6-3 CASSYTPGTGQPQHF TGTGCCAGCAGTTACACCCCGGGGACAGGCCAGCCCCAGCATTTT
. TRBJ2-5 . TRBV7-6 CASSLAPPRYGGQETQYF TGTGCCAGCAGCTTAGCACCACCTCGATACGGGGGCCAAGAGACCCAGTACTTC
TRBD2 TRBJ2-1 . TRBV11-2 CASSLDWASGAPEQFF TGTGCCAGCAGCTTAGATTGGGCTAGCGGGGCCCCAGAGCAGTTCTTC
TRBD1 TRBJ1-2 . TRBV6-1 CASSKYRGTNYGYTF TGTGCCAGCAGTAAATACAGGGGTACTAACTATGGCTACACCTTC
. TRBJ2-5 many TRBV12-3/TRBV12-4 CASSLYPPAGETQYF TGTGCCAGCAGTTTATACCCCCCTGCCGGAGAGACCCAGTACTTC
. TRBJ2-1 . TRBV9 CASSDSFHEQFF TGTGCCAGCAGCGACTCCTTCCATGAGCAGTTCTTC
TRBD1 TRBJ2-7 many TRBV9 CASSVEMGQGYEQYF TGTGCCAGCAGCGTAGAAATGGGACAGGGGTACGAGCAGTACTTC
. TRBJ2-2 . TRBV12-3/TRBV12-4 CASSLGVHSGELFF TGTGCCAGCAGTTTAGGGGTCCATTCCGGGGAGCTGTTTTTT
. TRBJ2-3 . TRBV7-3 CASKETFSPGDTQYF TGTGCCAGCAAGGAGACTTTCTCCCCGGGAGATACGCAGTATTTT
. TRBJ1-3 . TRBV29-1 CSVELVRRNTIYF TGCAGCGTTGAACTTGTGCGACGAAACACCATATATTTT
. TRBJ2-2 few TRBV10-3 CAISRAGGETGELFF TGTGCCATCAGTAGGGCCGGGGGCGAAACCGGGGAGCTGTTTTTT
TRBD2 TRBJ2-1 few TRBV20-1 CSARVLAGGSEQFF TGCAGTGCTAGGGTCCTAGCGGGAGGCAGTGAGCAGTTCTTC
. TRBJ2-7 . TRBV7-2 CASSRLSRNHEQYF TGTGCCAGCAGCCGTCTCTCTAGGAACCACGAGCAGTACTTC
. TRBJ2-7 many TRBV21-1 CASSKGKGDSYEQYF TGTGCCAGCAGCAAAGGTAAAGGGGACTCCTACGAGCAGTACTTC
TRBD2 TRBJ2-7 few TRBV12-3/TRBV12-4 CASSLAPGGSYEQYF TGTGCCAGCAGTTTAGCCCCGGGGGGGAGCTACGAGCAGTACTTC
. TRBJ2-1 many TRBV12-3/TRBV12-4 CASSPTRDEQFF TGTGCCAGCAGCCCGACTAGAGATGAGCAGTTCTTC
. TRBJ2-1 few TRBV5-6 CASSLGSETEQFF TGTGCCAGCAGCTTGGGGTCGGAAACTGAGCAGTTCTTC